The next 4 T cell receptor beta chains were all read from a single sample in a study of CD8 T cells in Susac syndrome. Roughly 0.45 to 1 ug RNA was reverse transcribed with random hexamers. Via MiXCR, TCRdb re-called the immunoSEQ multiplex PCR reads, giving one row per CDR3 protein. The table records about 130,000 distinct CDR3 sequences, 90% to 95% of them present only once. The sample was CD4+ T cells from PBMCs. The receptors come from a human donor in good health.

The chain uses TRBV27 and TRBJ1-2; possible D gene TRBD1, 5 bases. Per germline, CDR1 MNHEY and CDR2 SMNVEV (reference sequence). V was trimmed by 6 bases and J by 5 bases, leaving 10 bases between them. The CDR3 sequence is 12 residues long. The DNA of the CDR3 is TGTGCCAGCAGAGGCAGGGATTATGGCTACACCTTC. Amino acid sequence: CASRGRDYGYTF.

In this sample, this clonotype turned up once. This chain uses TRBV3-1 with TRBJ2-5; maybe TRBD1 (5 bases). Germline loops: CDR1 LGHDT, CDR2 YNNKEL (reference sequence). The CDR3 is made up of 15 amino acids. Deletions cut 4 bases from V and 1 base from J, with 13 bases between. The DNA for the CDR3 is TGTGCCAGCAGCCTACGAAGGACATCCCAAGAGACCCAGTACTTC. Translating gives CASSLRRTSQETQYF.

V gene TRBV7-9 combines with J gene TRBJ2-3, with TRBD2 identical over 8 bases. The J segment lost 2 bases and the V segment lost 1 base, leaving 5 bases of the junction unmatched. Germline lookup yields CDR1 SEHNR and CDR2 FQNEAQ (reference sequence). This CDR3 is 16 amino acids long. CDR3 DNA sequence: TGTGCCAGCAGCTTAGGTCCAGCGGGAGACACAGATACGCAGTATTTT. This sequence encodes CASSLGPAGDTDTQYF. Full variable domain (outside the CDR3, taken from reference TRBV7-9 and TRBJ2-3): DTGVSQNPRHKITKRGQNVTFRCDPISEHNRLYWYRQTLGQGPEFLTYFQNEAQLEKSRLLSDRFSAERPKGSFSTLEIQRTEQGDSAMYLCASSLGPAGDTDTQYFGPGTRLTVL.

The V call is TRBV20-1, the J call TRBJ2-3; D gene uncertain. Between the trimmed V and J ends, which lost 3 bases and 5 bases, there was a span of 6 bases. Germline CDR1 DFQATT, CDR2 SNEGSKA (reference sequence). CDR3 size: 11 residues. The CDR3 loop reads CSARQIDTQYF. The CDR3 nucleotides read TGCAGTGCTAGGCAGATAGATACGCAGTATTTT.